Given below is one T cell receptor beta chain in context. This sample is drawn from a study of blood T cell repertoires in COVID-19. Overall study context: From T cells, B-cell-depleted T cells, or PBMCs came the material, which was cDNA or gDNA.

The CDR3 is 14 amino acids. Germline loops: CDR1 KGHDR, CDR2 SFDVKD. Trimming stripped 6 bases from V and 9 bases from J, with 17 bases between. Measured with immunoSEQ multiplex PCR; TCRdb has only the in-frame clones, and not every one. This repertoire shows some 300,000 clones, 70% to 90% found once; its top ten account for over 5.5%. This TCR was recovered from a woman aged 50 to 65 with COVID-19, enrolled during active disease. This sequence joins TRBV24-1 and TRBJ2-1; perhaps TRBD2 as D (6 bases). Sequencing was carried out using peripheral blood. CDR3 DNA: TGTGCCACCAGTACGACGGGAGTAGGCGGTGAGCAGTTCTTC. Protein product: CATSTTGVGGEQFF.